This T cell receptor (beta chain) was found in a study of monozygotic twins with inflammatory bowel disease. Whole-blood total RNA was extracted without T cell sorting. UMIs incorporating a 6-nucleotide sample barcode were appended by means of template switching. TCRdb re-called the 5' RACE reads and shows each CDR3 protein once, DNA omitted. The listing records approximately 420,000 distinct CDR3 sequences. The CDR3 has 14 amino acids. Germline V gives CDR1 GTSNPN, CDR2 SVGIG (reference sequence). The sequence came from a human donor with ulcerative colitis or Crohn's disease, or a healthy co-twin of an affected twin (not recorded which). Material for sequencing was blood. V and J are TRBV30 and TRBJ2-4; the TRBD1 assignment by TCRdb is unverifiable without DNA. The CDR3 sequence is CAWSTGPGGNIQYF.